What follows are 17 T cell receptor beta chains derived from one specimen sequenced in a study of PD-1 blockade in mismatch repair-deficient tumors. Sequenced by immunoSEQ multiplex PCR; TCRdb stores in-frame clones only, minus some. The sample contains more than 30,000 clones, approximately 85% of which appear only once. The source was peripheral blood, collected about 81 weeks after starting pembrolizumab. These receptors all stem from an adult with mismatch repair-deficient cancer.

V and J are TRBV9 and TRBJ2-3, with D unclear. Trimming took 3 bases from V and 3 from J, leaving 17 bases between them. CDR1 and CDR2 from the germline V gene are SGDLS and YYNGEE. The CDR3 is made up of 16 amino acids. For the CDR3, the DNA is TGTGCCAGCAGCGCGAACACAGCCCGGGTTACAGATACGCAGTATTTT. Encoded protein: CASSANTARVTDTQYF.

The V call is TRBV5-4, the J call TRBJ1-2; 10 nucleotides line up with TRBD1. The CDR3 runs 17 residues. Germline values: CDR1 SGHNT, CDR2 YYREEE (reference sequence). V gave up 3 bases and J gave up 2 bases; unmatched junction bases: 10. CDR3 DNA: TGTGCCAGCAGCTCTGGATTGAGACAGGGGGCAAACTATGGCTACACCTTC. Translation gives CASSSGLRQGANYGYTF.

The chain uses TRBV5-4 and TRBJ2-5; 7 positions match TRBD1. V trimming: 0 bases; J trimming: 2 bases; junction bases outside the gene matches: 1. The germline V gene has CDR1 SGHNT and CDR2 YYREEE (reference sequence). This CDR3 region has 14 residues. CDR3 residues: CASSLEGQQETQYF. CDR3 in DNA: TGTGCCAGCAGCTTGGAGGGACAGCAAGAGACCCAGTACTTC. Full variable domain (remainder filled in from reference TRBV5-4 and TRBJ2-5): ETGVTQSPTHLIKTRGQQVTLRCSSQSGHNTVSWYQQALGQGPQFIFQYYREEENGRGNFPPRFSGLQFPNYSSELNVNALELDDSALYLCASSLEGQQETQYFGPGTRLLVL.

This chain joins TRBV30 and TRBJ2-7; D gene uncertain. This CDR3 has 13 residues. CDR1 and CDR2 from the germline V gene are GTSNPN and SVGIG (reference sequence). Deletions cut 5 bases from V and 3 bases from J, with 14 bases between. The CDR3 here is CAWCRGERYEQYF. CDR3 in DNA: TGTGCCTGGTGCCGAGGCGAGCGCTACGAGCAGTACTTC.

The CDR3 sequence is CASILLPGPSNEQFF. The CDR3 bases are TGTGCCAGCATTCTCTTACCGGGACCCTCCAATGAGCAGTTCTTC. The J gene is TRBJ2-1, the V gene TRBV2; possibly TRBD1 or TRBD2 for D (5 bases each). The V gene's germline CDR1 is SNHLY and CDR2 FYNNEI. The CDR3 covers 15 residues. The V end was cut by 7 bases, the J end by 6 bases, with 19 bases between.

This clone was detected once. This sequence joins TRBV13 and TRBJ2-7, with TRBD1 matching over 10 bases. The V gene's germline CDR1 is PRHDT and CDR2 FYEKMQ (reference sequence). This CDR3 comprises 15 residues. Losses at the gene ends were 5 bases for V and 4 bases for J; bases not matched to a gene: 8. The CDR3 reads CASSPPGQGLYEQYF. CDR3 nucleotides: TGTGCCAGCAGCCCCCCGGGACAGGGGCTTTACGAGCAGTACTTC.

CDR3 residues: CASSFTSDEGNEQFF. The CDR3 coding sequence is TGTGCCAGCAGCTTTACTAGCGACGAAGGGAATGAGCAGTTCTTC. V and J are TRBV5-5 and TRBJ2-1, with 7 bases matching TRBD2. The V and J ends lost 2 bases and 7 bases, in that order; junction bases with no gene match: 9. The CDR3 sequence is 15 residues long. Looked up from germline, CDR1 is SGHKS and CDR2 is YYEKEE (reference sequence).

This chain uses TRBV6-6 with TRBJ2-7; D gene unclear. This CDR3 region has 13 residues. Trimming cost V 5 bases and J 6 bases, with 14 bases left between them. Looked up from germline, CDR1 is MNHNY and CDR2 is SVGAGI (reference sequence). DNA of the CDR3: TGTGCCAGCAGTCCCCGTCCCGCCACCGAGCAGTACTTC. This codes for CASSPRPATEQYF.

V and J are TRBV6-5 and TRBJ1-1; 8 nucleotides agree with TRBD1. The germline CDR1 and CDR2 sequences are MNHEY and SVGAGI. The CDR3 is 12 amino acids. V lost 4 bases to trimming and J lost 6 bases; unmatched junction nucleotides: 1. For the CDR3, the DNA is TGTGCCAGCAGTTCGACAGGGGCTGAAGCTTTCTTT. It yields the protein CASSSTGAEAFF.

The J gene is TRBJ1-1, the V gene TRBV13; 10 nucleotides match TRBD1. CDR3 length: 16 amino acids. Germline CDR1 reads PRHDT; CDR2 reads FYEKMQ (reference sequence). The V gene end was trimmed by 4 bases and the J gene end by 1 base; junction bases not matched to a gene: 6. CDR3 sequence: CASSSQTGGKNTEAFF. CDR3 nucleotide sequence: TGTGCCAGCAGCTCGCAGACAGGGGGCAAGAACACTGAAGCTTTCTTT.

The chain is built from TRBV5-1 and TRBJ2-7, with D hard to call. This CDR3 has 13 amino acids. Deletions cut 2 bases from V and 4 bases from J, with 10 bases between. Germline V CDR1 and CDR2: SGHRS, YFSETQ. The CDR3 DNA follows: TGCGCCAGCAGCTTCAGCCAAAATTACGAGCAGTACTTC. It encodes CASSFSQNYEQYF.

Remarks on this clone: The final CDR3 position lacks the conserved phenylalanine or tryptophan, pointing to a likely read error. V usage is TRBV4-1 and J usage is TRBJ1-2; D gene ambiguous. Trimming left V 1 base short and J 3 bases short, with 12 bases between. This CDR3 has 15 amino acids. The germline gives CDR1 MGHRA, CDR2 YSYEKL. The CDR3 region is CASSQGIWDDYGYTL. Here the CDR3 DNA reads TGCGCCAGCAGCCAAGGAATCTGGGATGACTATGGCTACACCCTC.

In its sample, this clone was seen once. V is TRBV5-1 and J is TRBJ2-5; D may be TRBD1 or TRBD2 (6 bases each). Germline loops: CDR1 SGHRS, CDR2 YFSETQ. The CDR3 has 14 amino acids. The V and J ends lost 0 bases and 5 bases respectively, with 11 bases between them. The CDR3 DNA follows: TGCGCCAGCAGCTTGGATTGGGGGGCGGAGACCCAGTACTTC. It encodes CASSLDWGAETQYF. The variable domain in full, with the rest retrieved from reference TRBV5-1 and TRBJ2-5, is KAGVTQTPRYLIKTRGQQVTLSCSPISGHRSVSWYQQTPGQGLQFLFEYFSETQRNKGNFPGRFSGRQFSNSRSEMNVSTLELGDSALYLCASSLDWGAETQYFGPGTRLLVL.

This sequence joins TRBV14 and TRBJ1-5, with D unresolved. Trimming took off 4 bases at V and 4 bases at J, with 8 bases between the two ends. CDR3 length: 13 residues. In germline, CDR1 is SGHDN, CDR2 FVKESK. In DNA, the CDR3 is TGTGCCAGCAGCCCTGGCCGTAATCAGCCCCAGCATTTT. This gives the protein CASSPGRNQPQHF.

This chain links TRBV7-9 with TRBJ1-4; a weak D match, TRBD1 (5 bases). The CDR3 consists of 15 residues. Germline V CDR1 and CDR2: SEHNR, FQNEAQ (reference sequence). V lost 4 bases and J 3 bases, leaving 12 bases between the germline ends. In DNA, the CDR3 is TGTGCCAGCAGCTCCGGTGCAGGGTCTAATGAAAAACTGTTTTTT. It yields the protein CASSSGAGSNEKLFF.

Only one count was recorded for this clone. The CDR3 is CASSVRDRGLYEQYF. CDR3 sequence (DNA): TGTGCCAGCAGCGTCCGGGACAGGGGGCTATACGAGCAGTACTTC. The chain is built from TRBV14 and TRBJ2-7, with 12 bases fitting TRBD1. The germline V gene has CDR1 SGHDN and CDR2 FVKESK. With 5 bases clipped from V and 4 bases from J, the junction kept 6 bases outside the gene matches. This CDR3 is built from 15 residues.

The chain joins TRBV5-1 to TRBJ1-2; no clear D. The germline V gene encodes CDR1 SGHRS and CDR2 YFSETQ. The CDR3 loop spans 17 amino acids. V was clipped by 3 bases and J by 2 bases, with 20 bases between them. CDR3: CASSSSRAVSLNYGYTF. Written as DNA, the CDR3 is TGCGCCAGCAGCTCATCCCGGGCGGTCTCGTTAAACTATGGCTACACCTTC.